The 9 T cell receptor beta chains below were found in one sample sequenced in a study of blood T cell repertoires in COVID-19. The table came from immunoSEQ multiplex PCR; TCRdb's copy has only in-frame clones and leaves some out. The sample contains around 230,000 clones, around 86% of which appear only once. The sequenced sample was peripheral blood. The receptors shown here come from a man aged 25 to 45 who had recovered from COVID-19.

CDR3 DNA sequence: TGTGCCAGCAGTTACAACGTTGGCACCGGGACTAGCGGGAACATTCAGTACTTC. Translating it yields CASSYNVGTGTSGNIQYF. This chain joins TRBV6-2 or TRBV6-3 and TRBJ2-4, with 12 positions matching TRBD2. Per the germline V gene, CDR1 is MNHEY and CDR2 is SVGEGT. The CDR3 is 18 residues long. V dropped 2 bases and J dropped 7; count of bases not matched to a gene: 12.

A note on this clone: This sample also contains other DNA sequences that code for the same CDR3. The CDR3 loop is CASSLTGGNYGYTF. CDR3 in DNA: TGTGCCAGCAGCCTGACAGGGGGGAACTATGGCTACACCTTC. The rearrangement links TRBV5-8 to TRBJ1-2; TRBD1 aligns across 9 bases. This CDR3 is built from 14 residues. Germline trimming cut 4 bases from V and 2 bases from J; bases unmatched to any gene: 3. The germline gives CDR1 SGHTS, CDR2 YDEGEE.

The J gene is TRBJ2-1, the V gene TRBV3-1 (or the pseudogene TRBV3-2); 12 bases line up with TRBD2. This CDR3 is built from 16 residues. V was clipped by 4 bases and J by 9 bases; unmatched bases: 10. The germline V gene encodes CDR1 LGHDT and CDR2 YNNKEL (reference sequence). This chain's CDR3 is CASSPGTSGSLGEQFF. DNA for the CDR3: TGTGCCAGCAGCCCCGGGACTAGCGGGTCCCTCGGTGAGCAGTTCTTC.

The gene calls are TRBV5-1 and TRBJ2-7; D not certain. Germline lookup yields CDR1 SGHRS and CDR2 YFSETQ. This CDR3 spans 16 amino acids. The V end was cut by 0 bases, the J end by 3 bases, with 16 bases between. CDR3 DNA sequence: TGCGCCAGCAGCTTGGCACCGACTGAACCCTACTACGAGCAGTACTTC. Its translation: CASSLAPTEPYYEQYF. Filled out from reference TRBV5-1 and TRBJ2-7, the complete variable domain reads KAGVTQTPRYLIKTRGQQVTLSCSPISGHRSVSWYQQTPGQGLQFLFEYFSETQRNKGNFPGRFSGRQFSNSRSEMNVSTLELGDSALYLCASSLAPTEPYYEQYFGPGTRLTVT.

J is TRBJ1-3 and V is TRBV6-2 or TRBV6-3; a possible D gene is TRBD1 (6 bases). Germline V gene data show CDR1 as MNHEY and CDR2 as SVGEGT. The CDR3 is 14 residues long. The ends were cut back, 5 bases at V and 2 bases at J, with 10 bases in the middle. This CDR3 is CASSAQGTGNTIYF. DNA of the CDR3: TGTGCCAGCAGTGCCCAGGGGACTGGAAACACCATATATTTT.

This clone was recorded a few times. Additional DNA sequences in this sample encode the identical CDR3. The chain is built from TRBV7-9 and TRBJ1-5, with D perhaps TRBD1 (5 bases). The CDR3 totals 14 residues. Germline loops: CDR1 SEHNR, CDR2 FQNEAQ (reference sequence). The V end lost 1 base, the J end lost 7 bases, and 11 bases lay between the germline ends. CDR3 amino acids: CASSLVGGGQPQHF. The DNA for the CDR3 is TGTGCCAGCAGCTTAGTGGGGGGGGGACAGCCCCAGCATTTT.

The rearrangement links TRBV6-1 to TRBJ1-1; tentative D call: TRBD1 (6 bases). Trimming took 3 bases from V and 10 from J, leaving 12 bases between them. Germline V gene data show CDR1 as MNHNS and CDR2 as SASEGT. This CDR3 region has 12 residues. CDR3 amino acids: CASSETGLGAFF. The CDR3 coding sequence is TGTGCCAGCAGTGAGACAGGTCTTGGAGCTTTCTTT.

The chain recombines TRBV23-1 with TRBJ1-1; D gene uncertain. TRBV23-1 counts as an open reading frame of uncertain function. The CDR3 totals 15 residues. The V and J ends lost 0 bases and 0 bases respectively, with 8 bases between them. The CDR3 DNA sequence: TGCGCCAGCAGTCAATCGGGCAACTTGAACACTGAAGCTTTCTTT. Protein sequence: CASSQSGNLNTEAFF.

This chain uses TRBV19 with TRBJ1-2; 7 bases match TRBD1. The V gene's germline CDR1 is LNHDA and CDR2 SQIVND (reference sequence). The CDR3 totals 16 residues. V lost 4 bases to trimming and J lost 7 bases; unmatched junction nucleotides: 15. CDR3 protein: CASSNVLGGEVVGYTF. CDR3 DNA sequence: TGTGCCAGTAGTAACGTTTTAGGGGGCGAGGTTGTTGGCTACACCTTC.